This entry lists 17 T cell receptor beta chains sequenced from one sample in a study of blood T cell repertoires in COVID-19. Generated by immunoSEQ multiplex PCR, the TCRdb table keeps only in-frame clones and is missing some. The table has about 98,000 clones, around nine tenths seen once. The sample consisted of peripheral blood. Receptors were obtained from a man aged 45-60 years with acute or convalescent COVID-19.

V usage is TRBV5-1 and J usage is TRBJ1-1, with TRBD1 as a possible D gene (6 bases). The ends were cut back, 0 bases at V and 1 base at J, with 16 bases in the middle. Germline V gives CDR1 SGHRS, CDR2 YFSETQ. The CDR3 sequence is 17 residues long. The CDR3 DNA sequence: TGCGCCAGCAGCTTGGGGCAGGGGCGCAATCCGAACACTGAAGCTTTCTTT. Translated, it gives CASSLGQGRNPNTEAFF.

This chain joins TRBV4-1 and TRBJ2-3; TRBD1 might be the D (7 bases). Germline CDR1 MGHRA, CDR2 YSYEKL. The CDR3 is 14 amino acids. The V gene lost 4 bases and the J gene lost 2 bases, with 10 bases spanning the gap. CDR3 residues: CASSPRGDTDTQYF. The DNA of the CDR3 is TGCGCCAGCAGCCCCAGGGGGGACACAGATACGCAGTATTTT.

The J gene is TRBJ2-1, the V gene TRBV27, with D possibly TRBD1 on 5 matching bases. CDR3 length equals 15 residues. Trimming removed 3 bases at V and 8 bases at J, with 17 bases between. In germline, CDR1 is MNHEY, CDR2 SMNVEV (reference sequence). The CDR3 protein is CASSLTVMYGDEQFF. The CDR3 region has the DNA TGTGCCAGCAGTTTGACAGTTATGTATGGCGATGAGCAGTTCTTC.

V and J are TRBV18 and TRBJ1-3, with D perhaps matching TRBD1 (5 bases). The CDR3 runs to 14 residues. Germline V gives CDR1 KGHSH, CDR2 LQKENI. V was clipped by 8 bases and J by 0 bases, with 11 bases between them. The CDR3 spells CASSTGVSGNTIYF. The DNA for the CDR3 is TGTGCCAGCAGCACAGGAGTCTCTGGAAACACCATATATTTT.

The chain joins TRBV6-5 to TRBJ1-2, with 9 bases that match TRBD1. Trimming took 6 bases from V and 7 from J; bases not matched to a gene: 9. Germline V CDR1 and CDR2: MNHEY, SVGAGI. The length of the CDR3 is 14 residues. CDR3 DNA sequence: TGTGCCAGCAGCGTGGGGACAGGGAGGAGTGGCTACACCTTC. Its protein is CASSVGTGRSGYTF.

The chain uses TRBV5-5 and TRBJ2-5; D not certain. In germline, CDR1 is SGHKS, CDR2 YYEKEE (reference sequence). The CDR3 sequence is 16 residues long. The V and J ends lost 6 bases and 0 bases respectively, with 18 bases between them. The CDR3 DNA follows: TGTGCCAGCAACCCGAGGCTTTCCGGGTACCAAGAGACCCAGTACTTC. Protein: CASNPRLSGYQETQYF.

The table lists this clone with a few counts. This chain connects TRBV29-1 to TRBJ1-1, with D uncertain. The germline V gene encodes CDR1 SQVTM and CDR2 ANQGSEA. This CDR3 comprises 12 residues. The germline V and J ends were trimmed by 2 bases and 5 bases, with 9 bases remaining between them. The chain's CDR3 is CSVERSGTEAFF. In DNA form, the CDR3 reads TGCAGCGTTGAAAGGTCCGGGACTGAAGCTTTCTTT.

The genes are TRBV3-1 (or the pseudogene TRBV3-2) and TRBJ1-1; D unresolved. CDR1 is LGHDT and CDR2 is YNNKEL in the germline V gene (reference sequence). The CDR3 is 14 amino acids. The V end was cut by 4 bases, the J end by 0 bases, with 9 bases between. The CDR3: CASSPRHLNTEAFF. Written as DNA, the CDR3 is TGTGCCAGCAGCCCGAGACACCTGAACACTGAAGCTTTCTTT.

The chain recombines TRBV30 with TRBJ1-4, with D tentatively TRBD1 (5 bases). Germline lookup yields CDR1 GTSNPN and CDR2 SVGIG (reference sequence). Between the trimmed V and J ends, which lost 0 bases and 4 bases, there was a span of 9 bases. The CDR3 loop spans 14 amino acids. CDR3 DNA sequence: TGTGCCTGGAGTGTAGGGGCCCGTAATGAAAAACTGTTTTTT. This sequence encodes CAWSVGARNEKLFF.

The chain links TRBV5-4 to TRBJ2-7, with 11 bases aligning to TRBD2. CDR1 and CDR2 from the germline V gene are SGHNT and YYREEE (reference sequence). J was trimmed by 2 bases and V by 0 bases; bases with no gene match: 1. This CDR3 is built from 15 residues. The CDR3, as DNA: TGTGCCAGCAGCTTGGGACTAGCGGGACCCTACGAGCAGTACTTC. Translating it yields CASSLGLAGPYEQYF. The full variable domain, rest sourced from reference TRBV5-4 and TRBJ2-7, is ETGVTQSPTHLIKTRGQQVTLRCSSQSGHNTVSWYQQALGQGPQFIFQYYREEENGRGNFPPRFSGLQFPNYSSELNVNALELDDSALYLCASSLGLAGPYEQYFGPGTRLTVT.

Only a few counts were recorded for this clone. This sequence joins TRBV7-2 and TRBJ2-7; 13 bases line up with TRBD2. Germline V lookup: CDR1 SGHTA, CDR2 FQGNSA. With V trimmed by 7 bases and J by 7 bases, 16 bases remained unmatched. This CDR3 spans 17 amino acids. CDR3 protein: CASTSWGLAGLPSEQYF. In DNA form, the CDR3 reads TGTGCCAGCACATCATGGGGACTAGCGGGACTCCCCAGTGAGCAGTACTTC.

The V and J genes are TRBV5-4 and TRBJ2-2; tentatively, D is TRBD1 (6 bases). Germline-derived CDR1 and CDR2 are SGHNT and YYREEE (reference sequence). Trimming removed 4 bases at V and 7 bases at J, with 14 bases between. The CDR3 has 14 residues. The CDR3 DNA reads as TGTGCCAGCAGCGCCACAGGGCTTAGCGGGGAGCTGTTTTTT. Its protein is CASSATGLSGELFF.

The CDR3: CASRTFSGRVYEQYF. Written as DNA, the CDR3 is TGTGCCAGCAGGACTTTTAGCGGGAGGGTTTACGAGCAGTACTTC. The V call is TRBV27, the J call TRBJ2-7; 11 nucleotides align to TRBD2. The ends lost 6 bases at V and 4 bases at J; junction bases unmatched: 8. The CDR3 is 15 residues long. From germline, CDR1 is MNHEY and CDR2 SMNVEV (reference sequence).

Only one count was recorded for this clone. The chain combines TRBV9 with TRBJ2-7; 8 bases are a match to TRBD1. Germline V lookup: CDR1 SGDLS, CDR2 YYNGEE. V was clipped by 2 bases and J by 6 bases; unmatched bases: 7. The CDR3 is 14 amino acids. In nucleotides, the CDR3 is TGTGCCAGCAGCGTTACGGACAGGGCCGGCGAGCAGTACTTC. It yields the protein CASSVTDRAGEQYF.

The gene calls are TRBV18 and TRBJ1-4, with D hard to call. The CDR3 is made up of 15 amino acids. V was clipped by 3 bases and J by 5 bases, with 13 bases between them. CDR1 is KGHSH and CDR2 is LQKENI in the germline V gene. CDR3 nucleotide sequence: TGTGCCAGCTCACCGGCAAGGACGGGAAATGAAAAACTGTTTTTT. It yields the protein CASSPARTGNEKLFF.

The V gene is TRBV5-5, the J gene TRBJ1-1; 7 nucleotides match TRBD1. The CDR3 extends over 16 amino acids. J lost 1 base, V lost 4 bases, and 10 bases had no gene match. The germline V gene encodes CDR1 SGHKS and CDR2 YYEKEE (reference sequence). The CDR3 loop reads CASSLGTARANTEAFF. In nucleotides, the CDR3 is TGTGCCAGCAGCCTAGGGACAGCCCGCGCGAACACTGAAGCTTTCTTT.

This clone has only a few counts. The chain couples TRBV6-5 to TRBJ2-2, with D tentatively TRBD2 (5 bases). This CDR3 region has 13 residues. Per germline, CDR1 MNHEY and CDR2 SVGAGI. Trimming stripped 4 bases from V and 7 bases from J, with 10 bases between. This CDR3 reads CASSSLTNGELFF. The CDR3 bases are TGTGCCAGCAGTTCGTTGACTAACGGGGAGCTGTTTTTT.